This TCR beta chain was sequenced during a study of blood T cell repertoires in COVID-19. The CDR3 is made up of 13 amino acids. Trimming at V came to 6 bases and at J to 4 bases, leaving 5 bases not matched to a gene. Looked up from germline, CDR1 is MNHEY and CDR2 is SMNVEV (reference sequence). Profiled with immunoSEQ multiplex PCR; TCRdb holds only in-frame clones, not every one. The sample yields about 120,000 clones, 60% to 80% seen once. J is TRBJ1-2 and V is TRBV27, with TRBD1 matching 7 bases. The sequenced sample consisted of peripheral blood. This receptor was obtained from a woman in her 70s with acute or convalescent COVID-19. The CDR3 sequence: CASSSGTAYGYTF. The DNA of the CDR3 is TGTGCCAGCAGCTCCGGGACAGCCTATGGCTACACCTTC.